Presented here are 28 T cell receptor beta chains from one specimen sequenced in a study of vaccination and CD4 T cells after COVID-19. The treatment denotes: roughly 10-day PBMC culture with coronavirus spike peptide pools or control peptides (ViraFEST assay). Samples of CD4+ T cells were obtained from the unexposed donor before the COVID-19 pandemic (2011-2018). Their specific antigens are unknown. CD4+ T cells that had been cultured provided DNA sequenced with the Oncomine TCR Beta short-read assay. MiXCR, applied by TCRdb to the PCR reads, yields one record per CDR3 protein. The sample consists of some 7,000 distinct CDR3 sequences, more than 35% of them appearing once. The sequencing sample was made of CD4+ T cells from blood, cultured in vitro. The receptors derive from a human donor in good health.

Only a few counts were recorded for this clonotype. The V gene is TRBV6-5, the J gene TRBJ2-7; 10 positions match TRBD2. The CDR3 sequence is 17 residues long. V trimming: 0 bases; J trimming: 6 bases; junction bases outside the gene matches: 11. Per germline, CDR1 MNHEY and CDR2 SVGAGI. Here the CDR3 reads CASSYSCLAGEKCEQYF. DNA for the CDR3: TGTGCCAGCAGTTACTCGTGTCTAGCGGGAGAGAAGTGCGAGCAGTACTTC.

Written as DNA, the CDR3 is TGTGCCAGCAGCCGGGGGGGGGTACAAGAGACCCAGTACTTC. Its protein product is CASSRGGVQETQYF. The chain joins TRBV7-9 to TRBJ2-5; 8 bases align to TRBD2. The junction had 4 bases not matched to a gene; V was cut back by 5 bases and J by 2 bases. From germline, CDR1 is SEHNR and CDR2 FQNEAQ (reference sequence). The CDR3 has 14 amino acids.

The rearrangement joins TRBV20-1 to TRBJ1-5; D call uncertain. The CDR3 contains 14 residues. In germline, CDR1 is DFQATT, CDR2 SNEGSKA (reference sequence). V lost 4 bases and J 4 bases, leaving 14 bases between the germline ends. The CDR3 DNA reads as TGCAGTGCTATGACGGGAGGAGGGAATCAGCCCCAGCATTTT. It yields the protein CSAMTGGGNQPQHF.

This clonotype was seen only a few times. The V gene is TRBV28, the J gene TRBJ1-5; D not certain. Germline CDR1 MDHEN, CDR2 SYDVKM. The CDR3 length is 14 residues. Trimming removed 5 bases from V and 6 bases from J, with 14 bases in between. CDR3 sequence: CASSPSRLFQPQHF. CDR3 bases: TGTGCCAGCAGTCCTAGTCGGCTGTTTCAGCCCCAGCATTTT. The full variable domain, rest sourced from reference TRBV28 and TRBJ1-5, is DVKVTQSSRYLVKRTGEKVFLECVQDMDHENMFWYRQDPGLGLRLIYFSYDVKMKEKGDIPEGYSVSREKKERFSLILESASTNQTSMYLCASSPSRLFQPQHFGDGTRLSIL.

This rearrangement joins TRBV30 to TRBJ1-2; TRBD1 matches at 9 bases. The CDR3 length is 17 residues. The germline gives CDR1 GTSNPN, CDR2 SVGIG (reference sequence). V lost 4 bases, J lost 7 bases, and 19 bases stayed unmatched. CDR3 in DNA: TGTGCCTGGACCAAGTCCGGGACAGGGCATACCTTGCTTGGCTACACCTTC. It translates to CAWTKSGTGHTLLGYTF.

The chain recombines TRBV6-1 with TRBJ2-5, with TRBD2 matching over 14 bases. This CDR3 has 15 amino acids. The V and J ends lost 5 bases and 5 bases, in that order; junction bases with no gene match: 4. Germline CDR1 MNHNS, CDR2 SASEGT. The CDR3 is CASSRGTSGSETQYF. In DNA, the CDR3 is TGTGCCAGCAGTCGGGGGACTAGCGGGAGTGAGACCCAGTACTTC.

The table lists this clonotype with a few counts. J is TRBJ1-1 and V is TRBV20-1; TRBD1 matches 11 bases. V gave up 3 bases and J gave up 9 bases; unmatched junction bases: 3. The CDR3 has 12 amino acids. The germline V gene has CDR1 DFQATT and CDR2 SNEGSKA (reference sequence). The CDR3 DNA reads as TGCAGTGCTAGCGGACAGGGGGCGAAAGCTTTCTTT. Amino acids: CSASGQGAKAFF.

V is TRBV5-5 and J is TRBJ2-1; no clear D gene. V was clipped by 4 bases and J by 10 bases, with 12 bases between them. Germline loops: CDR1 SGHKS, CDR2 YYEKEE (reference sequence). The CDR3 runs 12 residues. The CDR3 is CASSLELVEQFF. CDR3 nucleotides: TGTGCCAGCAGCCTGGAGTTGGTGGAGCAGTTCTTC.

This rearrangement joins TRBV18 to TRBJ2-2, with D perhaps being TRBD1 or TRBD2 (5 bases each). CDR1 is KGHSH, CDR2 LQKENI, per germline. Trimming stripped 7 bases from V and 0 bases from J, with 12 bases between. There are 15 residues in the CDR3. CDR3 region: CASYRDGTNTGELFF. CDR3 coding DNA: TGTGCCAGCTACCGGGACGGCACGAACACCGGGGAGCTGTTTTTT.

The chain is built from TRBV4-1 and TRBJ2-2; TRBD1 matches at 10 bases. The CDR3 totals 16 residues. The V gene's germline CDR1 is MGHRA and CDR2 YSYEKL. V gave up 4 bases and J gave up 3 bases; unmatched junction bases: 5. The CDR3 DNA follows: TGCGCCAGCAGCCGCCGACAGGGGGCCTACACCGGGGAGCTGTTTTTT. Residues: CASSRRQGAYTGELFF.

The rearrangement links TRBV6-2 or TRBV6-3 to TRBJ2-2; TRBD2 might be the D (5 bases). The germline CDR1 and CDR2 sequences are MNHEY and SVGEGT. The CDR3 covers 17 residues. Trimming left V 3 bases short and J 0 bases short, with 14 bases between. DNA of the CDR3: TGTGCCAGCAGTTATAGTCCGGAAGCGGCGAACACCGGGGAGCTGTTTTTT. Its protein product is CASSYSPEAANTGELFF.

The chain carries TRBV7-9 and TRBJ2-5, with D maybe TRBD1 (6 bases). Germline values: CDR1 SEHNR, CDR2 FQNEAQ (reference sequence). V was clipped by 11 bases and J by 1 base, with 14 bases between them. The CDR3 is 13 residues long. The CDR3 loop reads CAGGGQSQETQYF. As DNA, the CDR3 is TGTGCCGGGGGCGGGCAGAGCCAAGAGACCCAGTACTTC. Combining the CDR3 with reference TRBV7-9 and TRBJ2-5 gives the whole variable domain DTGVSQNPRHKITKRGQNVTFRCDPISEHNRLYWYRQTLGQGPEFLTYFQNEAQLEKSRLLSDRFSAERPKGSFSTLEIQRTEQGDSAMYLCAGGGQSQETQYFGPGTRLLVL.

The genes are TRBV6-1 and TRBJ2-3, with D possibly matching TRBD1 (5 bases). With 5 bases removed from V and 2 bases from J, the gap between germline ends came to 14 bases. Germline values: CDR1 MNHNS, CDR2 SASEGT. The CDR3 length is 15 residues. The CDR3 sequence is CASSPTRGSTDTQYF. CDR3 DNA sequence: TGTGCCAGCAGTCCTACAAGGGGTTCCACAGATACGCAGTATTTT.

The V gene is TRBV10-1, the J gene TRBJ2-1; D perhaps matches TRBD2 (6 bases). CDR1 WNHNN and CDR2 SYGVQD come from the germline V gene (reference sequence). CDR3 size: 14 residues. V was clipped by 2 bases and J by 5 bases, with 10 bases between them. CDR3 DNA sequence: TGCGCCAGCAGTGAGGGACTAACTCACAATGAGCAGTTCTTC. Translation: CASSEGLTHNEQFF.

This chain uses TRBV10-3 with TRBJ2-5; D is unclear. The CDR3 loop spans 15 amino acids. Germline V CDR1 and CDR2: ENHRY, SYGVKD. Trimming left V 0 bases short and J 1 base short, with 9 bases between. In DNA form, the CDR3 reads TGTGCCATCAGTGAGTCGACGCTCGTCCAAGAGACCCAGTACTTC. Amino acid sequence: CAISESTLVQETQYF.

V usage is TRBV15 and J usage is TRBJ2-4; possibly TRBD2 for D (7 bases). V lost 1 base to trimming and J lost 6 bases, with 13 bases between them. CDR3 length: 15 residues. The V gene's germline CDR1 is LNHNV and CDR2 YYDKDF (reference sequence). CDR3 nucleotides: TGTGCCACCAGCAGAGTTCTAAGGGGGGGAAACATTCAGTACTTC. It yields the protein CATSRVLRGGNIQYF.

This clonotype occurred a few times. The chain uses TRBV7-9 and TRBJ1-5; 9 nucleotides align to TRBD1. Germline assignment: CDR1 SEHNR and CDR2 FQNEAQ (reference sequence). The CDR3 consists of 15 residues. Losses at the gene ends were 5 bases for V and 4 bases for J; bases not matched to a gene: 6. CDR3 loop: CASSQGQGFNQPQHF. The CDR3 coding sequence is TGTGCCAGCAGCCAGGGACAGGGCTTTAATCAGCCCCAGCATTTT.

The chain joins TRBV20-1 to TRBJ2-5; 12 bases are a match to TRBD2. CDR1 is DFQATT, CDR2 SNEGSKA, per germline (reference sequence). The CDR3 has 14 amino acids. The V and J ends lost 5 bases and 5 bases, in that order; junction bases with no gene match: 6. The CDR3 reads CSAALAGGLETQYF. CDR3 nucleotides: TGCAGTGCTGCACTAGCGGGGGGTTTGGAGACCCAGTACTTC.

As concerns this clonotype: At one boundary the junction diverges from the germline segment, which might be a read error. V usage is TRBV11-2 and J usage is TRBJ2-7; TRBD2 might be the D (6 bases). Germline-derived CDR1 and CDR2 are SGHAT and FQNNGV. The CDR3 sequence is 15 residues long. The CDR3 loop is CAGSRNRDSPYEQYF. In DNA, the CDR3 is TGTGCCGGCAGCCGAAACCGGGACTCACCCTACGAGCAGTACTTC.

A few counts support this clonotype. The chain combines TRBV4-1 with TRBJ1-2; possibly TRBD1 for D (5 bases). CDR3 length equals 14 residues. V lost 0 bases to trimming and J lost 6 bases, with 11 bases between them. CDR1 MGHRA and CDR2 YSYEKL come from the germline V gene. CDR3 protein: CASSQEMTVNGYTF. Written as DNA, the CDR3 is TGCGCCAGCAGCCAAGAGATGACAGTTAATGGCTACACCTTC.

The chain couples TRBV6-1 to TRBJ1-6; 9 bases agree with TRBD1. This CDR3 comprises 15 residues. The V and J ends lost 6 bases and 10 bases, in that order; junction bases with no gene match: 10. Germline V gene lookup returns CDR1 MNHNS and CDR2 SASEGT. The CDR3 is CASSARQGGGSPLHF. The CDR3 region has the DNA TGTGCCAGCAGCGCACGACAGGGGGGAGGCTCACCCCTCCACTTT.

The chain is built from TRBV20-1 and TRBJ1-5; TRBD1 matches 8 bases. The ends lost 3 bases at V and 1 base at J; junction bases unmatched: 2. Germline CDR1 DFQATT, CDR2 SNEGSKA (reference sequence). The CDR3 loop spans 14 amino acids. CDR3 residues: CSASNRGSNQPQHF. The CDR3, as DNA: TGCAGTGCTAGTAACAGGGGGAGCAATCAGCCCCAGCATTTT.

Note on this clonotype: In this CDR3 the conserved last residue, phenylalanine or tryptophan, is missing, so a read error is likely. The CDR3 DNA follows: TGTGCCAGCATCAGCCCCGGCTTAGTGGCCGAGCAGTACCTC. Its translation is CASISPGLVAEQYL. V is TRBV6-1 and J is TRBJ2-7, with D unclear. This CDR3 has 14 amino acids. CDR1 and CDR2 from the germline V gene are MNHNS and SASEGT. V dropped 7 bases and J dropped 6 bases, with 19 bases sitting between them.

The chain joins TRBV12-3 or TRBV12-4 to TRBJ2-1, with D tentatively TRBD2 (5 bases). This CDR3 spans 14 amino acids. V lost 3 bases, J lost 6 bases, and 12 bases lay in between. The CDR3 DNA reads TGTGCCAGCAGTTTCTTGCTAGCTAGCAATGAGCAGTTCTTC. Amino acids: CASSFLLASNEQFF.

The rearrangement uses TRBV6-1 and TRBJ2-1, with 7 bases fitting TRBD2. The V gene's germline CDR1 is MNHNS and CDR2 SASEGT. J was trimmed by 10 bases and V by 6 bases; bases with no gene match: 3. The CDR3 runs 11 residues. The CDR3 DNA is TGTGCCAGCAGCCGGGGGGACGAGCAGTTCTTC. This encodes CASSRGDEQFF.

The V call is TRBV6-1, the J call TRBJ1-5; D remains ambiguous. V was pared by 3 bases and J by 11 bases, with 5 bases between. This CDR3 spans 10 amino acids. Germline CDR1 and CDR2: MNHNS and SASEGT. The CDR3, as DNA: TGTGCCAGCAGTGAGGGGTCCCAGCATTTT. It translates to CASSEGSQHF.

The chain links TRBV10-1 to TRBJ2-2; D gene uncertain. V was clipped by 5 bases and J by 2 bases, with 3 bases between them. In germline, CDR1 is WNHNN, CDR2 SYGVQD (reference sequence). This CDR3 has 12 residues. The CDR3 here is CASSSNTGELFF. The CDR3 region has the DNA TGCGCCAGCAGTTCTAACACCGGGGAGCTGTTTTTT.

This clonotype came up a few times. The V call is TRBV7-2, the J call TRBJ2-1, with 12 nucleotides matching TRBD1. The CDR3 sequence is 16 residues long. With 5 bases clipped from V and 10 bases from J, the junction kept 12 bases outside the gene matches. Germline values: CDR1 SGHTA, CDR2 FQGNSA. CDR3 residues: CASSPTGTGGRVEQFF. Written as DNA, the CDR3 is TGTGCCAGCAGCCCGACCGGGACAGGGGGCAGGGTAGAGCAGTTCTTC.